This T cell receptor (beta chain) stems from a study of cytomegalovirus exposure and HLA in healthy donors. Study summary: The Caucasian-associated ancestry cluster contained approximately 81% of the approximately 410 genotyped donors. Points from the study as a whole: Per a later analysis, HLA-associated TCR beta chains showed more clonal expansion than other, equally common TCR beta chains.

The CDR3 contains 17 residues. The J segment lost 6 bases and the V segment lost 5 bases, leaving 11 bases of the junction unmatched. Germline V gene sequence: CDR1 SGHVS, CDR2 FQNEAQ. The PCR was carried out with 60 Vbeta primers and 13 Jbeta primers. Using immunoSEQ multiplex PCR, the repertoire was profiled, and TCRdb retains in-frame clones only, with some absent. Of about 130,000 clones listed, approximately 78% are singletons. This clone was counted once. Antigen specificity is unknown. The sequence came from a woman aged 50 to 60 in good health and CMV-seropositive. The sample consisted of PBMCs. This rearrangement joins TRBV7-8 to TRBJ2-2, with TRBD1 matching 11 bases. The CDR3 is CASSTRPGQGVPGELFF. The CDR3 DNA sequence: TGTGCCAGCAGCACACGACCGGGACAGGGGGTTCCCGGGGAGCTGTTTTTT.